The clone carrying this T cell receptor (beta chain) was observed a few times. The antigen is undetermined. It was autoimmune disease history or systemic immunosuppression that excluded patients. The sample is drawn from a study of OX40 agonist ivuxolimab in advanced cancers. General study findings and limits: Low normalized T-cell clonal expansion also characterized some of the nonresponders. The study observed clonal expansion of CD4+ and CD8+ blood T cells by week 6 at 0.1 to 3.0 mg/kg.

Repertoires were generated with immunoSEQ multiplex PCR, while TCRdb's copy carries only in-frame clones and drops some. The sample includes just over 90,000 clones, about 92% of them seen just once. Trimming took off 4 bases at V and 4 bases at J, with 4 bases between the two ends. CDR1 and CDR2 from the germline V gene are SEHNR and FQNEAQ (reference sequence). This CDR3 has 11 residues. This specimen was CD4+ or CD8+ T cells sorted from blood, taken in a trial of the OX40 agonist ivuxolimab. The V gene is TRBV7-9, the J gene TRBJ1-1; no clear D gene. The receptor comes from an adult with an advanced solid tumor such as melanoma, head and neck, liver or kidney cancer. As DNA, the CDR3 is TGTGCCAGCAGCTGGGCCACTGAAGCTTTCTTT. This codes for CASSWATEAFF.